A selection of T cell receptor beta chains follows, all from one sample in a study of cytomegalovirus exposure and HLA in healthy donors. Profiled with immunoSEQ multiplex PCR; TCRdb holds only in-frame clones, not every one. The repertoire table contains some 62,000 clones. Sequenced: PBMCs. The receptors shown here come from a young man in good health and CMV-seropositive. Both conserved end residues are part of each CDR3. Each record gives: J gene, CDR3 length, D gene, V gene, CDR3 DNA, CDR3 protein. The D gene is left open where the match is weak.

j_call: TRBJ1-2
cdr3_length: 13
d_call: NA
v_call: TRBV7-2
cdr3_nt: TGTGCCAGCAGCTCGAGCCCGGGACAACGCTACACCTTC
cdr3_aa: CASSSSPGQRYTF

j_call: TRBJ1-1
cdr3_length: 15
d_call: NA
v_call: TRBV12-5
cdr3_nt: TGTGCTAGTGGTTTGGTAGGCGGGTTAGAGGCTGAAGCTTTCTTT
cdr3_aa: CASGLVGGLEAEAFF

j_call: TRBJ1-5
cdr3_length: 13
d_call: NA
v_call: TRBV11-3
cdr3_nt: TGTGCCAGCAGCAAGGGGCCCTGGGAGCCCCAGCATTTT
cdr3_aa: CASSKGPWEPQHF

j_call: TRBJ2-7
cdr3_length: 16
d_call: TRBD1
v_call: TRBV27
cdr3_nt: TGTGCCAGCAGTTTATCGAGTACAGGGGGTTCCTACGAGCAGTACTTC
cdr3_aa: CASSLSSTGGSYEQYF

j_call: TRBJ2-7
cdr3_length: 15
d_call: TRBD1
v_call: TRBV6-1
cdr3_nt: TGTGCCAGCAGATCACAGGGGGCGAGCTCCTACGAGCAGTACTTC
cdr3_aa: CASRSQGASSYEQYF

j_call: TRBJ2-2
cdr3_length: 16
d_call: TRBD1
v_call: TRBV11-3
cdr3_nt: TGTGCCAGCACCTCCAGGGACAGGGCTTTCACCGGGGAGCTGTTTTTT
cdr3_aa: CASTSRDRAFTGELFF

j_call: TRBJ1-5
cdr3_length: 13
d_call: NA
v_call: TRBV4-2
cdr3_nt: TGTGCCAGCAGCCAAGATCGAGGTCAGCCCCAGCATTTT
cdr3_aa: CASSQDRGQPQHF

j_call: TRBJ1-2
cdr3_length: 14
d_call: TRBD1
v_call: TRBV7-9
cdr3_nt: TGTGCCAGCAGCCTCACAGGGGAGTCCTATGGCTACACCTTC
cdr3_aa: CASSLTGESYGYTF

j_call: TRBJ1-6
cdr3_length: 14
d_call: TRBD1
v_call: TRBV7-3
cdr3_nt: TGTGCCAGCAGCCGGACAGGACCCAATTCACCCCTCCACTTT
cdr3_aa: CASSRTGPNSPLHF

j_call: TRBJ2-3
cdr3_length: 14
d_call: NA
v_call: TRBV7-9
cdr3_nt: TGTGCCAGCAGCATAACCGCAGGGACAGATACGCAGTATTTT
cdr3_aa: CASSITAGTDTQYF

j_call: TRBJ2-3
cdr3_length: 16
d_call: TRBD2
v_call: TRBV5-1
cdr3_nt: TGCGCCAGCAGCCGGGCCCAGCGGGGGGACACAGATACGCAGTATTTT
cdr3_aa: CASSRAQRGDTDTQYF

j_call: TRBJ2-3
cdr3_length: 15
d_call: TRBD1
v_call: TRBV6-4
cdr3_nt: TGTGCCAGCAGTGACTCGACAGGGGGCTCAGATACGCAGTATTTT
cdr3_aa: CASSDSTGGSDTQYF

j_call: TRBJ2-1
cdr3_length: 15
d_call: TRBD1
v_call: TRBV6-4
cdr3_nt: TGTGCCAGCAGTCCCGAAGGGGGCGACGTAGATGAGCAGTTCTTC
cdr3_aa: CASSPEGGDVDEQFF

j_call: TRBJ2-2
cdr3_length: 14
d_call: NA
v_call: TRBV4-1
cdr3_nt: TGCGCCAGCAGACCCCCAGGGGAAGCCGGGGAGCTGTTTTTT
cdr3_aa: CASRPPGEAGELFF

j_call: TRBJ2-7
cdr3_length: 13
d_call: TRBD1
v_call: TRBV10-3
cdr3_nt: TGTGCCATCAGTGAGGACAGGGGGCACGAGCAGTACTTC
cdr3_aa: CAISEDRGHEQYF

j_call: TRBJ2-5
cdr3_length: 12
d_call: NA
v_call: TRBV30
cdr3_nt: TGTGCCTGGTCGCCTAACGTTGGGACCCAGTACTTC
cdr3_aa: CAWSPNVGTQYF

j_call: TRBJ1-1
cdr3_length: 15
d_call: TRBD1
v_call: TRBV6-6
cdr3_nt: TGTGCCAGCAGTTCTGAGGGGGCGGTGGGAACTGAAGCTTTCTTT
cdr3_aa: CASSSEGAVGTEAFF

j_call: TRBJ2-7
cdr3_length: 16
d_call: TRBD2
v_call: TRBV4-1
cdr3_nt: TGCGCCAGCAGCCGCCAGACTAGCGGGGCCGCCTACGAGCAGTACTTC
cdr3_aa: CASSRQTSGAAYEQYF

j_call: TRBJ2-1
cdr3_length: 16
d_call: NA
v_call: TRBV29-1
cdr3_nt: TGCAGCGTAACGCGTCCGGACTCGTTCTCCTACAATGAGCAGTTCTTC
cdr3_aa: CSVTRPDSFSYNEQFF

j_call: TRBJ1-2
cdr3_length: 12
d_call: NA
v_call: TRBV9
cdr3_nt: TGTGCCAGCAGCGCAGACAGCTATGGCTACACCTTC
cdr3_aa: CASSADSYGYTF

j_call: TRBJ1-2
cdr3_length: 15
d_call: TRBD1
v_call: TRBV7-3
cdr3_nt: TGTGCCAGCAGCTCCGCCGGGACAGGGGTTTCTGGCTACACCTTC
cdr3_aa: CASSSAGTGVSGYTF

j_call: TRBJ2-1
cdr3_length: 15
d_call: TRBD2
v_call: TRBV7-8
cdr3_nt: TGTGCCAGCAGCTTAGGGGCGGGAGACACCAATGAGCAGTTCTTC
cdr3_aa: CASSLGAGDTNEQFF

j_call: TRBJ1-2
cdr3_length: 16
d_call: TRBD1
v_call: TRBV5-1
cdr3_nt: TGCGCCAGCAGCTTCGAGGACAGGGGAATGGGCTATGGCTACACCTTC
cdr3_aa: CASSFEDRGMGYGYTF

j_call: TRBJ2-1
cdr3_length: 13
d_call: TRBD2
v_call: TRBV4-1
cdr3_nt: TGCGCCAGCAGCCAAGAGGGAGGGGATGAGCAGTTCTTC
cdr3_aa: CASSQEGGDEQFF

j_call: TRBJ2-5
cdr3_length: 13
d_call: TRBD1
v_call: TRBV7-2
cdr3_nt: TGTGCCAGCAGCTTAGGGACAGGGGAGACCCAGTACTTC
cdr3_aa: CASSLGTGETQYF

j_call: TRBJ1-4
cdr3_length: 17
d_call: NA
v_call: TRBV19
cdr3_nt: TGTGCCAGTAGTCAAGGCAGGCCAACCTCAACTAATGAAAAACTGTTTTTT
cdr3_aa: CASSQGRPTSTNEKLFF

j_call: TRBJ1-5
cdr3_length: 14
d_call: NA
v_call: TRBV30
cdr3_nt: TGTGCCTGGAGTCTTGGCAGTCCTAATCAGCCCCAGCATTTT
cdr3_aa: CAWSLGSPNQPQHF

j_call: TRBJ1-1
cdr3_length: 12
d_call: NA
v_call: TRBV28
cdr3_nt: TGTGCCAGCAGTTTAATGGCCAGGGGAGCTTTCTTT
cdr3_aa: CASSLMARGAFF

j_call: TRBJ1-1
cdr3_length: 15
d_call: TRBD1
v_call: TRBV7-8
cdr3_nt: TGTGCCAGCAGCTTAGCGATGACAGGGTACACTGAAGCTTTCTTT
cdr3_aa: CASSLAMTGYTEAFF

j_call: TRBJ2-7
cdr3_length: 14
d_call: TRBD1
v_call: TRBV7-8
cdr3_nt: TGTGCCAGCAGCTTACAGGGGGCTAAATACGAGCAGTACTTC
cdr3_aa: CASSLQGAKYEQYF

j_call: TRBJ2-5
cdr3_length: 15
d_call: TRBD2
v_call: TRBV18
cdr3_nt: TGTGCCAGCTCACCCCCTAGCGGGACCCAAGAGAACCAGTACTTC
cdr3_aa: CASSPPSGTQENQYF

j_call: TRBJ2-1
cdr3_length: 16
d_call: NA
v_call: TRBV6-5
cdr3_nt: TGTGCCAGCAGTTACTCGAAGGGTAGCGGCTACAATGAGCAGTTCTTC
cdr3_aa: CASSYSKGSGYNEQFF

j_call: TRBJ1-2
cdr3_length: 12
d_call: NA
v_call: TRBV6-1
cdr3_nt: TGTGCCAGCAGTGAAGTCGGCTATGGCTACACCTTC
cdr3_aa: CASSEVGYGYTF

j_call: TRBJ2-1
cdr3_length: 13
d_call: NA
v_call: TRBV5-6
cdr3_nt: TGTGCCAGCAGCCCCCGGAGGTTCAGTGAGCAGTTCTTC
cdr3_aa: CASSPRRFSEQFF

j_call: TRBJ1-1
cdr3_length: 14
d_call: NA
v_call: TRBV7-9
cdr3_nt: TGTGCCAGCAGCTCTCCCGGAGGGACGACTGAAGCTTTCTTT
cdr3_aa: CASSSPGGTTEAFF

j_call: TRBJ2-7
cdr3_length: 16
d_call: TRBD2
v_call: TRBV4-2
cdr3_nt: TGTGCCAGCAGCCAGATGACTAGCGTGAGCGCCTACGAGCAGTACTTC
cdr3_aa: CASSQMTSVSAYEQYF

j_call: TRBJ2-3
cdr3_length: 17
d_call: TRBD2
v_call: TRBV18
cdr3_nt: TGTGCCAGCTCACTGGGGACTAGCGGGAGAACTCCAGATACGCAGTATTTT
cdr3_aa: CASSLGTSGRTPDTQYF

j_call: TRBJ2-5
cdr3_length: 13
d_call: NA
v_call: TRBV18
cdr3_nt: TGTGCCAGCTCACCAAGTAATCAGGAGACCCAGTACTTC
cdr3_aa: CASSPSNQETQYF

j_call: TRBJ2-5
cdr3_length: 14
d_call: NA
v_call: TRBV2
cdr3_nt: TGTGCCAGCAGTGAGAGGCAGGGTCAAGGGACCCAGTACTTC
cdr3_aa: CASSERQGQGTQYF

j_call: TRBJ2-7
cdr3_length: 14
d_call: TRBD2
v_call: TRBV2
cdr3_nt: TGTGCCAGCAGTGAAGATGGGAGGGGTGACGAGCAGTACTTC
cdr3_aa: CASSEDGRGDEQYF

j_call: TRBJ1-3
cdr3_length: 20
d_call: NA
v_call: TRBV4-2
cdr3_nt: TGTGCCAGCAGCCCAGTACGGGGAGAGAGTTCGCGACTTGTTGGAAACACCATATATTTT
cdr3_aa: CASSPVRGESSRLVGNTIYF

j_call: TRBJ2-1
cdr3_length: 16
d_call: TRBD2
v_call: TRBV7-9
cdr3_nt: TGTGCCAGCAGCGGACTAGCGGGAGGTACCTACAATGAGCAGTTCTTC
cdr3_aa: CASSGLAGGTYNEQFF

j_call: TRBJ2-1
cdr3_length: 16
d_call: TRBD2
v_call: TRBV13
cdr3_nt: TGTGCCAGCAGCTTGGGACTACGCACCGGATCCAATGAGCAGTTCTTC
cdr3_aa: CASSLGLRTGSNEQFF

j_call: TRBJ2-1
cdr3_length: 15
d_call: TRBD1
v_call: TRBV30
cdr3_nt: TGTGCCGGGAGCCTACGGGACAGGGATGACAATGAGCAGTTCTTC
cdr3_aa: CAGSLRDRDDNEQFF

j_call: TRBJ1-2
cdr3_length: 13
d_call: TRBD1
v_call: TRBV27
cdr3_nt: TGTGCCAGCAGTTCTCAGGGGGCGCTTGGCTACACCTTC
cdr3_aa: CASSSQGALGYTF

j_call: TRBJ1-6
cdr3_length: 15
d_call: NA
v_call: TRBV6-5
cdr3_nt: TGTGCCAGCAGTTCTTCTTACTCCTATAATTCACCCCTCCACTTT
cdr3_aa: CASSSSYSYNSPLHF